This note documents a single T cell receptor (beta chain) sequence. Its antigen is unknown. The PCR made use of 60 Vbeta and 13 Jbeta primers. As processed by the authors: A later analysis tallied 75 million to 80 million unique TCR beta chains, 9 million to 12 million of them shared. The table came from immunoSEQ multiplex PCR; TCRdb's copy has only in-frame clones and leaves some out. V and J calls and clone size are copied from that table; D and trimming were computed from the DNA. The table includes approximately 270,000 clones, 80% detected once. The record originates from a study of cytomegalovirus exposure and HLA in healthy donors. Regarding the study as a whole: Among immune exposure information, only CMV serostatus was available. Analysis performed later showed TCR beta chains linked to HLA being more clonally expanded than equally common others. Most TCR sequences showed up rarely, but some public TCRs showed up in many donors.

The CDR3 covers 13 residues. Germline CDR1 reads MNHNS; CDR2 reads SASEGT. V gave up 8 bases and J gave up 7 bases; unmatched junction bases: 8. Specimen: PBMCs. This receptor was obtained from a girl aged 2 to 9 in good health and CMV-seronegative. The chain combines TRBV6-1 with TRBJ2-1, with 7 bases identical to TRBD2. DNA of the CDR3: TGTGCCAGCGGTTGGACTAGTTGGAATGAGCAGTTCTTC. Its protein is CASGWTSWNEQFF.